The clone carrying this T cell receptor (beta chain) was seen at least ten times. The CDR3 spans 14 residues. Between the trimmed V and J ends, which lost 10 bases and 4 bases, there was a span of 20 bases. Germline V lookup: CDR1 SEHNR, CDR2 FQNEAQ (reference sequence). The data originate from a study of Graves' ophthalmopathy and Graves' hyperthyroidism. From fresh peripheral blood, 10 ml in volume, the PBMCs were obtained. The sequenced template was RNA, covering the TCR beta CDR3 region. An opening RT-PCR round employed HTBI primers and preceded a second-round multiplex PCR. TCRdb reprocessed the multiplex PCR reads with MiXCR, giving one entry per CDR3 protein. The sample lists around 660,000 distinct CDR3 sequences, about 38% seen once, with roughly 3.5% in the top ten.

The genes are TRBV7-9 and TRBJ2-7; D unresolved. Specimen: peripheral blood. This sequence was found in an adult man with Graves' ophthalmopathy. CDR3 loop: CATQSSGPPYEQYF. The CDR3 DNA reads as TGTGCCACCCAGAGTTCGGGTCCCCCATACGAGCAGTACTTC.